The 20 T cell receptor beta chains below were found in one sample sequenced in a study of shared clonotypes between healthy human individuals. CD45RO negativity and positive selection for CCR7 defined naive CD8 cells, a population that excluded terminally differentiated effector memory CD45RA+ cells. TCRdb keeps only in-frame clones here, not all; method: immunoSEQ multiplex PCR. Of about 1,900,000 clones listed, just under 95% were seen once; the top ten hold more than 0.9%. The sequenced sample was naive CD8+ T cells sorted from blood. The receptors shown here come from a man younger than 30 in good health.

Notes on this clone: Other DNA sequences in this specimen translate into the identical CDR3. V is TRBV4-1 and J is TRBJ2-7; no clear D gene. The CDR3 is made up of 15 amino acids. Trimming cost V 3 bases and J 0 bases, with 12 bases left between them. Germline V gene data show CDR1 as MGHRA and CDR2 as YSYEKL. CDR3 nucleotides: TGCGCCAGCAGCCAGGGCCCCGATAGCTCCTACGAGCAGTACTTC. Its translation is CASSQGPDSSYEQYF.

The chain is built from TRBV6-5 and TRBJ2-7; weak D call: TRBD1 (6 bases). Per the germline V gene, CDR1 is MNHEY and CDR2 is SVGAGI. The V end was cut by 4 bases, the J end by 7 bases, with 14 bases between. The CDR3 loop spans 13 amino acids. CDR3 in amino acids: CASSWTDSGEQYF. The CDR3 DNA is TGTGCCAGCAGTTGGACAGACTCGGGAGAGCAGTACTTC.

This sequence joins TRBV11-2 and TRBJ1-4; D gene unclear. V lost 2 bases and J lost 1, with 5 bases in between. This CDR3 contains 14 residues. Germline-derived CDR1 and CDR2 are SGHAT and FQNNGV. The CDR3 loop is CASSLPITNEKLFF. DNA of the CDR3: TGTGCCAGCAGCTTACCGATAACTAATGAAAAACTGTTTTTT.

The rearrangement uses TRBV4-1 and TRBJ2-7, with unresolved D. This CDR3 has 15 amino acids. Germline assignment: CDR1 MGHRA and CDR2 YSYEKL. V was pared by 2 bases and J by 5 bases, with 16 bases between. CDR3 sequence: CASSQIAESSNEQYF. The CDR3 bases are TGCGCCAGCAGCCAAATAGCAGAAAGTTCTAACGAGCAGTACTTC.

This clone has just one count. J is TRBJ2-3 and V is TRBV4-1; 7 nucleotides line up with TRBD1. J lost 6 bases, V lost 0 bases, and 15 bases had no gene match. The CDR3 consists of 18 residues. Germline lookup yields CDR1 MGHRA and CDR2 YSYEKL. The DNA of the CDR3 is TGCGCCAGCAGCCAAGATGAGAGACAGGGAATCCGATCGGATACGCAGTATTTT. It specifies CASSQDERQGIRSDTQYF.

This chain joins TRBV15 and TRBJ2-5; D is perhaps TRBD2 (6 bases). V gave up 0 bases and J gave up 1 base, with 9 bases separating them. This CDR3 region has 15 residues. In germline, CDR1 is LNHNV, CDR2 YYDKDF (reference sequence). This CDR3 is CATSRDRGSQETQYF. The CDR3 DNA reads as TGTGCCACCAGCAGAGATCGGGGGAGCCAAGAGACCCAGTACTTC.

The gene calls are TRBV5-5 and TRBJ2-2; D unclear. Germline V lookup: CDR1 SGHKS, CDR2 YYEKEE (reference sequence). V dropped 5 bases and J dropped 1 base, with 9 bases sitting between them. The CDR3 covers 14 residues. Written as DNA, the CDR3 is TGTGCCAGCAGTAGGGCCCAGAACACCGGGGAGCTGTTTTTT. It yields the protein CASSRAQNTGELFF.

With regard to this clone: Other DNA sequences of this sample code for an identical CDR3. The genes are TRBV5-4 and TRBJ1-1, with D possibly matching TRBD1 (5 bases). The CDR3 runs 13 residues. The V end lost 3 bases, the J end lost 0 bases, and 6 bases lay between the germline ends. Germline CDR1 SGHNT, CDR2 YYREEE (reference sequence). Here the CDR3 reads CASSWGLNTEAFF. In nucleotides, the CDR3 is TGTGCCAGCAGCTGGGGGTTGAACACTGAAGCTTTCTTT.

The chain combines TRBV7-9 with TRBJ2-3, with 15 bases fitting TRBD2. After removal of 5 bases from V and 4 bases from J, the junction contained 4 bases not matched to a gene. The CDR3 covers 16 residues. CDR1 SEHNR and CDR2 FQNEAQ come from the germline V gene (reference sequence). CDR3 in amino acids: CASSHGLAGGPDTQYF. In DNA, the CDR3 is TGTGCCAGCAGCCATGGACTAGCGGGAGGGCCAGATACGCAGTATTTT. The whole variable domain, filled in from reference TRBV7-9 and TRBJ2-3, reads DTGVSQNPRHKITKRGQNVTFRCDPISEHNRLYWYRQTLGQGPEFLTYFQNEAQLEKSRLLSDRFSAERPKGSFSTLEIQRTEQGDSAMYLCASSHGLAGGPDTQYFGPGTRLTVL.

Comment on this clone: Additional DNA sequences in this sample encode the identical CDR3. The chain uses TRBV27 and TRBJ2-2; D not resolved. V was clipped by 3 bases and J by 3 bases, with 5 bases between them. The CDR3 length is 13 residues. Germline CDR1 and CDR2: MNHEY and SMNVEV (reference sequence). The CDR3 spells CASSFGHTGELFF. DNA of the CDR3: TGTGCCAGCAGTTTCGGACACACCGGGGAGCTGTTTTTT.

For this clone: This sample includes further DNA sequences coding for the same CDR3. In DNA, the CDR3 is TGTGCCAGTAGTATAGGGGGCGGCGGGTCCTACAATGAGCAGTTCTTC. Its translation is CASSIGGGGSYNEQFF. The chain recombines TRBV19 with TRBJ2-1; D is possibly TRBD1 or TRBD2 (5 bases each). CDR1 is LNHDA, CDR2 SQIVND, per germline (reference sequence). Trimming removed 1 base at V and 1 base at J, with 11 bases between. The CDR3 extends over 16 amino acids.

The rearrangement joins TRBV7-9 to TRBJ2-1; 9 nucleotides align to TRBD1. The CDR3 loop spans 15 amino acids. V was pared by 5 bases and J by 3 bases, with 5 bases of the junction left unmatched. The V gene's germline CDR1 is SEHNR and CDR2 FQNEAQ (reference sequence). The CDR3 DNA is TGTGCCAGCAGCCCCGTGACAGGGGGCTACAATGAGCAGTTCTTC. It translates to CASSPVTGGYNEQFF.

The chain employs TRBV9 and TRBJ2-1; D possibly corresponds to TRBD2 (5 bases). CDR1 is SGDLS, CDR2 YYNGEE, per germline. Trimming shortened V by 6 bases and J by 6 bases, and 13 bases separated the two germline ends. The CDR3 consists of 13 residues. CDR3: CASTRGGSNEQFF. For the CDR3, the DNA is TGTGCCAGCACCAGAGGAGGTAGCAATGAGCAGTTCTTC.

Points on this clone: Other DNA sequences in this sample translate to the same CDR3. V is TRBV11-2 and J is TRBJ2-7, with 7 bases identical to TRBD1. This CDR3 region has 15 residues. V lost 5 bases to trimming and J lost 0 bases; unmatched junction nucleotides: 7. Looked up from germline, CDR1 is SGHAT and CDR2 is FQNNGV. CDR3 nucleotides: TGTGCCAGCAGCGTTAGCAGGGGGAGCTCCTACGAGCAGTACTTC. This encodes CASSVSRGSSYEQYF.

V and J are TRBV27 and TRBJ2-7; 10 bases fit TRBD2. Trimming removed 2 bases from V and 2 bases from J; junction bases left unmatched: 6. Germline V gene sequence: CDR1 MNHEY, CDR2 SMNVEV (reference sequence). CDR3 size: 16 residues. CDR3 residues: CASSLQGGLATYEQYF. The CDR3 DNA reads TGTGCCAGCAGTTTACAGGGGGGACTAGCGACCTACGAGCAGTACTTC.

This clone came up a few times. The V call is TRBV27, the J call TRBJ1-2, with no clear D. V lost 4 bases and J lost 2, with 11 bases in between. The CDR3 is made up of 14 amino acids. Germline V gives CDR1 MNHEY, CDR2 SMNVEV (reference sequence). CDR3 region: CASSSPSVNYGYTF. The DNA of the CDR3 is TGTGCCAGCAGTTCCCCTTCAGTGAACTATGGCTACACCTTC.

V usage is TRBV27 and J usage is TRBJ2-3, with 10 bases matching TRBD2. This CDR3 has 15 residues. CDR1 and CDR2 from the germline V gene are MNHEY and SMNVEV (reference sequence). V trimming: 6 bases; J trimming: 5 bases; junction bases outside the gene matches: 8. This CDR3 is CASSPAGGLVDTQYF. Written as DNA, the CDR3 is TGTGCCAGCAGCCCAGCGGGGGGGCTTGTAGATACGCAGTATTTT.

This clone showed up just a few times. This same CDR3 is encoded by further DNA sequences in the sample. The rearrangement joins TRBV7-9 to TRBJ1-1; TRBD1 is a possible D gene (5 bases). The CDR3 loop spans 12 amino acids. V lost 5 bases and J lost 3, with 7 bases in between. Germline V CDR1 and CDR2: SEHNR, FQNEAQ (reference sequence). CDR3 nucleotide sequence: TGTGCCAGCAGCCCGGGGGACACTGAAGCTTTCTTT. It codes for CASSPGDTEAFF.

The V call is TRBV5-6, the J call TRBJ2-7; possible D gene TRBD1, 5 bases. The CDR3 sequence is 16 residues long. CDR1 and CDR2 from the germline V gene are SGHDT and YYEEEE. Trimming stripped 2 bases from V and 3 bases from J, with 18 bases between. In DNA form, the CDR3 reads TGTGCCAGCAGCTTAGATTCGGGCCTGGGGCTCTACGAGCAGTACTTC. Translated, it gives CASSLDSGLGLYEQYF.

The chain uses TRBV6-6 and TRBJ1-2, with D perhaps TRBD1 (6 bases). V was clipped by 1 base and J by 8 bases, with 20 bases between them. The CDR3 covers 16 residues. From germline, CDR1 is MNHNY and CDR2 SVGAGI (reference sequence). The CDR3 DNA reads TGTGCCAGCAGTTACTGGGTTTACGGGGGCGCAGAAGGCTACACCTTC. Encoded protein: CASSYWVYGGAEGYTF.